This note documents a single T cell receptor beta chain sequence. V dropped 0 bases and J dropped 3; count of bases not matched to a gene: 7. Germline values: CDR1 SGHAT, CDR2 FQNNGV. The length of the CDR3 is 17 residues. The data derive from a study of blood T cell repertoires in COVID-19. TCRdb keeps only in-frame clones here, not all; method: immunoSEQ multiplex PCR. The table records 360,000 or so clones, around 90% of them present only once. The chain links TRBV11-2 to TRBJ2-7, with 11 bases aligning to TRBD2. The receptor comes from a man younger than 30 with active or convalescent COVID-19. Sequences were obtained from peripheral blood. The CDR3 DNA reads as TGTGCCAGCAGCTTAGAGCCCGCTAGCGGGAGGCACTACGAGCAGTACTTC. This sequence encodes CASSLEPASGRHYEQYF.